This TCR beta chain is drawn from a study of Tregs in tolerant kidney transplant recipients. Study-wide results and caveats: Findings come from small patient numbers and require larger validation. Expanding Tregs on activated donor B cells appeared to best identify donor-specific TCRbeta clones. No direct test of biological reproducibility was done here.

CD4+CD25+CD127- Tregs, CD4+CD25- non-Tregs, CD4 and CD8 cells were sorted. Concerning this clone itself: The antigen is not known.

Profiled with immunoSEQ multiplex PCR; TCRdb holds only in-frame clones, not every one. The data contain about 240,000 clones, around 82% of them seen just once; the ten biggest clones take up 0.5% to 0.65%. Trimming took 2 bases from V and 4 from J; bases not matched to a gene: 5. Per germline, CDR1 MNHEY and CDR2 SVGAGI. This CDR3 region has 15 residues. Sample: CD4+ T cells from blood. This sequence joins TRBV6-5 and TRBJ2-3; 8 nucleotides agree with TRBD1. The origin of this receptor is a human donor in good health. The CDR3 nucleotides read TGTGCCAGCAGTTACGGTGGACAGGGAGCAGATACGCAGTATTTT. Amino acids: CASSYGGQGADTQYF.